This T cell receptor beta chain stems from a study of shared clonotypes between healthy human individuals. V was trimmed by 6 bases and J by 5 bases, leaving 17 bases between them. Per the germline V gene, CDR1 is MDHEN and CDR2 is SYDVKM. The CDR3 spans 15 residues. This clone was counted a single time. Sequenced by immunoSEQ multiplex PCR; TCRdb stores in-frame clones only, minus some. The sample consists of about 450,000 clones, roughly 77% of them appearing once. The source material was PBMCs. The V and J genes are TRBV28 and TRBJ1-5, with D perhaps TRBD1 (5 bases). This TCR came from a woman aged 40-49 years in good health. Some clones in this sample may be carry-over from other donors' samples. The CDR3 coding sequence is TGTGCCAGCAGCTCTCCGGGGGGGGGTCATCAGCCCCAGCATTTT. Translated: CASSSPGGGHQPQHF.